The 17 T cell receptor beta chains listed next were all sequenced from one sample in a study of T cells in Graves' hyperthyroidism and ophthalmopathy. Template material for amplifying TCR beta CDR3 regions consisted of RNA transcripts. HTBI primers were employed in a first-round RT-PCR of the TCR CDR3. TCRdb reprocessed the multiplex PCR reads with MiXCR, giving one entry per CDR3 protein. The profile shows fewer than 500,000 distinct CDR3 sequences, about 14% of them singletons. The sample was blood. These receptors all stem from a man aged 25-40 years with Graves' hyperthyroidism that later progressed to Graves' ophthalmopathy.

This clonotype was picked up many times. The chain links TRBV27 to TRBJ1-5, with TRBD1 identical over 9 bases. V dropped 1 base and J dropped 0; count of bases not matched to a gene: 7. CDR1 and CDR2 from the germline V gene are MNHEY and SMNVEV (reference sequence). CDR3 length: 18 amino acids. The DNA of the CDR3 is TGTGCCAGCAGTTTATTTGGACAGGGGACTTATAGCAATCAGCCCCAGCATTTT. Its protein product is CASSLFGQGTYSNQPQHF.

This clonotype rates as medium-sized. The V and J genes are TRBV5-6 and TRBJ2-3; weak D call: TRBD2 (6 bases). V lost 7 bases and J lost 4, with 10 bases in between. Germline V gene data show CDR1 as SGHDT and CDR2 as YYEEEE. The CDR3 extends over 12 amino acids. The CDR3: CASGSGADTQYF. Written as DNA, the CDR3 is TGTGCCAGCGGCTCGGGGGCAGATACGCAGTATTTT.

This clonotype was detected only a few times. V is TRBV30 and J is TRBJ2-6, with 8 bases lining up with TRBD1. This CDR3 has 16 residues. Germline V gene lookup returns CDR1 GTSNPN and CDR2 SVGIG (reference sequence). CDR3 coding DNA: TGTGCGCAAGGCGGGACAGGCGGTCGTGGGGCCAACGTCCTGACTTTC. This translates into CAQGGTGGRGANVLTF. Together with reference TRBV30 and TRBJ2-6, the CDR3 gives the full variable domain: SQTIHQWPATLVQPVGSPLSLECTVEGTSNPNLYWYRQAAGRGLQLLFYSVGIGQISSEVPQNLSASRPQDRQFILSSKKLLLSDSGFYLCAQGGTGGRGANVLTFGAGSRLTVL.

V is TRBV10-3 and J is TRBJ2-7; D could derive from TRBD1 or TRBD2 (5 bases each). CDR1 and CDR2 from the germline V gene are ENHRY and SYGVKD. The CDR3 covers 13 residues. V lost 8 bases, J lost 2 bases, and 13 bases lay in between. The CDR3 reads CAIGGARTYEQYF. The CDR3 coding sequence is TGTGCCATCGGGGGTGCGCGAACCTACGAGCAGTACTTC.

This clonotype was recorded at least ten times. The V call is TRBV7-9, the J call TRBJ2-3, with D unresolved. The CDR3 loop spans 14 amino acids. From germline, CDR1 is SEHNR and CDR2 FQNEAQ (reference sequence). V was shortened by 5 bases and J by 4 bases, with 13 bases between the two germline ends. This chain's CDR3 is CASSVSNAADTQYF. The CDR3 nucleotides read TGTGCCAGCAGCGTATCGAATGCCGCAGATACGCAGTATTTT.

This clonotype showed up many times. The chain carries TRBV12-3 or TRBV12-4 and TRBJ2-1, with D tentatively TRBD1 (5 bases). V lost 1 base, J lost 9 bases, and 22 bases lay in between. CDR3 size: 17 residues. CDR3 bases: TGTGCCAGCAGTTTAGAAGCTTGGGGCAGGGTAAGGGGTGAGCAGTTCTTC. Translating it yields CASSLEAWGRVRGEQFF.

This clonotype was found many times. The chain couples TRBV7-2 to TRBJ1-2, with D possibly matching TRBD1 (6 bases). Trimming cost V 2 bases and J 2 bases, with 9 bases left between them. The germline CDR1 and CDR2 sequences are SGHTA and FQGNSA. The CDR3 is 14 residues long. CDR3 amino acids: CASSLQRGNYGYTF. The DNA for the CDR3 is TGTGCCAGCAGCTTACAGAGGGGGAACTATGGCTACACCTTC.

CDR3 nucleotides: TGTGCCTGGAGTCTGGCTCCTCTGGGGGAAAAACTGTTTTTT. This codes for CAWSLAPLGEKLFF. The V gene is TRBV30, the J gene TRBJ1-4, with no clear D. The V end was cut by 2 bases, the J end by 8 bases, with 15 bases between. CDR1 GTSNPN and CDR2 SVGIG come from the germline V gene (reference sequence). The CDR3 has 14 amino acids.

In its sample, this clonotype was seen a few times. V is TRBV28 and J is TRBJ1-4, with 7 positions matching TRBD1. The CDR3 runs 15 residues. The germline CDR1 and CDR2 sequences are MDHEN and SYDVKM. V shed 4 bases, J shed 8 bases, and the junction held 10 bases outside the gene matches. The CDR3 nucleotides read TGTGCCAGCAGTTCAGGGACAGCGTCCCGGGAAAAACTGTTTTTT. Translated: CASSSGTASREKLFF.

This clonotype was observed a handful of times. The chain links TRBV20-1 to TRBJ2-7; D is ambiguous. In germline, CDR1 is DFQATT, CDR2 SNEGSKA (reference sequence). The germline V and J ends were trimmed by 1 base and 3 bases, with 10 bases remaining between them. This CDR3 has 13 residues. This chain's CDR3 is CSARGWVSYEQYF. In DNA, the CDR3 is TGCAGTGCTAGAGGTTGGGTTAGCTACGAGCAGTACTTC.

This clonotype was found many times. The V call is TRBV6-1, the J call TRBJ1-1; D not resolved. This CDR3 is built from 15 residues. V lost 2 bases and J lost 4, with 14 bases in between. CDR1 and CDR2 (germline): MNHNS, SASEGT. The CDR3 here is CASSESSFWGTEAFF. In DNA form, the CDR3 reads TGTGCCAGCAGTGAAAGCAGTTTCTGGGGCACTGAAGCTTTCTTT.

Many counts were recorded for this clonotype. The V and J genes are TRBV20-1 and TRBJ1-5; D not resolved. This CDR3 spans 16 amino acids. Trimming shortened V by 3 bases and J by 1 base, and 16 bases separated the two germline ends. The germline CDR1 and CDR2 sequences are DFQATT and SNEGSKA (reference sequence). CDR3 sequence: CSASFHGILSNQPQHF. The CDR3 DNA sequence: TGCAGTGCTAGCTTCCATGGGATTTTGAGCAATCAGCCCCAGCATTTT.

The CDR3 DNA reads TGTGCCAGTAGCAACGCGGGGGGCATAGATACGCAGTATTTT. Translated, it gives CASSNAGGIDTQYF. The rearrangement joins TRBV7-3 to TRBJ2-3, with 8 bases fitting TRBD2. J lost 5 bases, V lost 9 bases, and 10 bases had no gene match. This CDR3 contains 14 residues. Germline V gene lookup returns CDR1 SGHTA and CDR2 FQGTGA. The full variable domain, in which reference TRBV7-3 and TRBJ2-3 provide the parts outside the CDR3, is GAGVSQTPSNKVTEKGKYVELRCDPISGHTALYWYRQSLGQGPEFLIYFQGTGAADDSGLPNDRFFAVRPEGSVSTLKIQRTERGDSAVYLCASSNAGGIDTQYFGPGTRLTVL.

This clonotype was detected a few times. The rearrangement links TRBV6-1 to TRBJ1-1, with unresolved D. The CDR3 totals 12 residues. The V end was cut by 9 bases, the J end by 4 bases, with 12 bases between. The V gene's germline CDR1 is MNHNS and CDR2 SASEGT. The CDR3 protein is CASVDGSTEAFF. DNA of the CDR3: TGTGCCAGTGTAGATGGAAGCACTGAAGCTTTCTTT.

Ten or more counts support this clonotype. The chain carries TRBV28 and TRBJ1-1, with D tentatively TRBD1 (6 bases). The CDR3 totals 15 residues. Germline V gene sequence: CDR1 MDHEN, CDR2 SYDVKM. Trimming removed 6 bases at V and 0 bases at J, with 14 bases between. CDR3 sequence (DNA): TGTGCCAGCAGGCCGACAGGCCGCATGAACACTGAAGCTTTCTTT. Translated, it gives CASRPTGRMNTEAFF.

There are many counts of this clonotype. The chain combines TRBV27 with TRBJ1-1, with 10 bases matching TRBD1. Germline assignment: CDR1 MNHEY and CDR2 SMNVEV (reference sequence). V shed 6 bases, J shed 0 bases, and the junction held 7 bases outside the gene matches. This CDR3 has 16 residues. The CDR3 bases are TGTGCCAGCAGGACCCGGGACAGGGGAATGAACACTGAAGCTTTCTTT. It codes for CASRTRDRGMNTEAFF.

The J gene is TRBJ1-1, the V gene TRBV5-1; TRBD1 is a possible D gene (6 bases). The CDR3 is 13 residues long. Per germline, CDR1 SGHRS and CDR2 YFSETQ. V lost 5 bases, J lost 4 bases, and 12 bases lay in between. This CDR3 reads CASSPGGPTEAFF. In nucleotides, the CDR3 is TGCGCCAGCAGTCCCGGGGGCCCCACTGAAGCTTTCTTT. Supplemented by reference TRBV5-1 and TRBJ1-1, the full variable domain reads KAGVTQTPRYLIKTRGQQVTLSCSPISGHRSVSWYQQTPGQGLQFLFEYFSETQRNKGNFPGRFSGRQFSNSRSEMNVSTLELGDSALYLCASSPGGPTEAFFGQGTRLTVV.